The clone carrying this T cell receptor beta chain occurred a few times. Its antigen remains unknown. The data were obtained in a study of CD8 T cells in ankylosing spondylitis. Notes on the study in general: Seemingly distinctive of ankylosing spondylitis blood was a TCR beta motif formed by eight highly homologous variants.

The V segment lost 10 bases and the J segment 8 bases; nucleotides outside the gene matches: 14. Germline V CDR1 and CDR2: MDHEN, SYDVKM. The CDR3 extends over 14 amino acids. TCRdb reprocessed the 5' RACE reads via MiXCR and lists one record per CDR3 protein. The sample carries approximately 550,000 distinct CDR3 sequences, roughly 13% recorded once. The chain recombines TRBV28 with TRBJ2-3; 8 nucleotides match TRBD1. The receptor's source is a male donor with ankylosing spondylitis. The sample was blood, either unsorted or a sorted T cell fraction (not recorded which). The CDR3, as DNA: TGTGCCACAGGCCCCGGACAGGGCATTGGTACGCAGTATTTT. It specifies CATGPGQGIGTQYF.